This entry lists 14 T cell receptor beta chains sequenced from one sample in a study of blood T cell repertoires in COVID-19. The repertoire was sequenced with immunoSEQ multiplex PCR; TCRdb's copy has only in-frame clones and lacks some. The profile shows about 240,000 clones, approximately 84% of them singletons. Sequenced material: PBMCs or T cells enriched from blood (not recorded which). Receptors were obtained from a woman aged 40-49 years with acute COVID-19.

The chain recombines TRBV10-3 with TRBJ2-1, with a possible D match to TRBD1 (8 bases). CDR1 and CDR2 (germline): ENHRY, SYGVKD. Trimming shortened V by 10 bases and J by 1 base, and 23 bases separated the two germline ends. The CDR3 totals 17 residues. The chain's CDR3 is CATQPQGAGVSYNEQFF. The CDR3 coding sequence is TGTGCCACCCAACCCCAGGGGGCGGGAGTTTCCTACAATGAGCAGTTCTTC.

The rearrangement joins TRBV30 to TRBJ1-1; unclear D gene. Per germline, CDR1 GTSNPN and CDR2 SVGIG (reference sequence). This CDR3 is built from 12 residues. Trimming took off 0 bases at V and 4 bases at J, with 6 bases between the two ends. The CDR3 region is CAWSVLITEAFF. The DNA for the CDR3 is TGTGCCTGGAGTGTACTTATCACTGAAGCTTTCTTT.

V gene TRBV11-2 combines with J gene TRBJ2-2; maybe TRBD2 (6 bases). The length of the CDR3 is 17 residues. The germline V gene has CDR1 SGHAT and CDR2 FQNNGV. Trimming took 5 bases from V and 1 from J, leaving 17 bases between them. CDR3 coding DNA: TGTGCCAGCAGCGCTGCTAGCGTTCGCCTGAACACCGGGGAGCTGTTTTTT. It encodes CASSAASVRLNTGELFF.

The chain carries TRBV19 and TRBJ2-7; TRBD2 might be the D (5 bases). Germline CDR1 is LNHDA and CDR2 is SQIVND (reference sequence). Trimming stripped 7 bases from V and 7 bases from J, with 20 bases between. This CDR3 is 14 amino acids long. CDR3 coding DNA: TGTGCCAGTACTCAAAAGGACGGGGTTCGGGAGCAGTACTTC. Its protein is CASTQKDGVREQYF.

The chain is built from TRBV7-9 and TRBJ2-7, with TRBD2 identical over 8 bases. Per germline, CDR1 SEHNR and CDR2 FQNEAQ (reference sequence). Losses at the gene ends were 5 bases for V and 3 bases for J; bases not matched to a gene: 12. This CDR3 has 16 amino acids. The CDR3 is CASSLLVAGYGYEQYF. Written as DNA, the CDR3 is TGTGCCAGCAGCCTCCTTGTAGCGGGATACGGCTACGAGCAGTACTTC.

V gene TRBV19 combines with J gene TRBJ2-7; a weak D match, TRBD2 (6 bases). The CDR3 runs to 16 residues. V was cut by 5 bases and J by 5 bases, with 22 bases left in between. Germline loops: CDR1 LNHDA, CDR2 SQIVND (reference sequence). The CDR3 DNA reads TGTGCCAGTAGTCCCCATCTAACTAGCATCAATGACGAGCAGTACTTC. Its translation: CASSPHLTSINDEQYF.

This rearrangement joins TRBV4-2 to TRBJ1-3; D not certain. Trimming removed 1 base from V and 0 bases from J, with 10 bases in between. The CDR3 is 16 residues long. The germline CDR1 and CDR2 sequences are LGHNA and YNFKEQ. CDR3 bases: TGTGCCAGCAGCCAAGTCGTGGGGAGCTCTGGAAACACCATATATTTT. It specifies CASSQVVGSSGNTIYF.

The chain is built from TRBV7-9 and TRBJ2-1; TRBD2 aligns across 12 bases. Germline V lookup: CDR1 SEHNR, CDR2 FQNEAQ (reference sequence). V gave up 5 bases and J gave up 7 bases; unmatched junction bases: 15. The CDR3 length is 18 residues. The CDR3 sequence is CASSPKVRLAGVGNEQFF. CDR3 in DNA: TGTGCCAGCAGCCCAAAGGTCCGACTAGCGGGAGTTGGAAATGAGCAGTTCTTC.

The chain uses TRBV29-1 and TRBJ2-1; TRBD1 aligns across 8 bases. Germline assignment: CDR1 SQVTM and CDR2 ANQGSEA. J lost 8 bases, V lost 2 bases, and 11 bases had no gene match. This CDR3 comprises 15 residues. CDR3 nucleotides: TGCAGCGTTGAACCTCCAGGACAGGGCGTTGATGAGCAGTTCTTC. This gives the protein CSVEPPGQGVDEQFF.

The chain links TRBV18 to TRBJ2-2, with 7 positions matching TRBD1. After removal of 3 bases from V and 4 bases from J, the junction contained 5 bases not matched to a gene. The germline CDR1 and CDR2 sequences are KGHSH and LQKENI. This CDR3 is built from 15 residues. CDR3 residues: CASSPATGFTGELFF. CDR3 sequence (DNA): TGTGCCAGCTCACCCGCGACAGGGTTCACCGGGGAGCTGTTTTTT.

The CDR3 coding sequence is TGTGCCAGCAGTCCCGGGACAGGGGGGAACAATGAGCAGTTCTTC. Translated, it gives CASSPGTGGNNEQFF. This chain uses TRBV2 with TRBJ2-1, with TRBD1 identical over 11 bases. CDR1 and CDR2 from the germline V gene are SNHLY and FYNNEI. V lost 5 bases to trimming and J lost 5 bases; unmatched junction nucleotides: 5. The CDR3 has 15 residues.

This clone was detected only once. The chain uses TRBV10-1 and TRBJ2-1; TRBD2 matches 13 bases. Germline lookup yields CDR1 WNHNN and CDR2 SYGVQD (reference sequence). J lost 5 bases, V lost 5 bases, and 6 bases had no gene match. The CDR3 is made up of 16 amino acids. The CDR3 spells CASSRTSGSRDNEQFF. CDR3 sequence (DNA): TGCGCCAGCAGTAGGACTAGCGGGAGTAGGGACAATGAGCAGTTCTTC.

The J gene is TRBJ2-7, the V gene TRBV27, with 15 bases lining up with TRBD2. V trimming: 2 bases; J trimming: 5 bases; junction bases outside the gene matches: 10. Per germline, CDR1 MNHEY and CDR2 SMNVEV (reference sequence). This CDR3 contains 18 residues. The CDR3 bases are TGTGCCAGCAGTTTACCCTTAGGGGGACTAGCGGGAGGTGACGAGCAGTACTTC. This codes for CASSLPLGGLAGGDEQYF.

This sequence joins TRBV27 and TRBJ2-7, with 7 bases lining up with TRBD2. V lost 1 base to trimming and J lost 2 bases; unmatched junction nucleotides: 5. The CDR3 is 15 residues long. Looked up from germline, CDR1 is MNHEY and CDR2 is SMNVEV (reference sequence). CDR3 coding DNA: TGTGCCAGCAGTTTATTTGGCGGGGGACCCTACGAGCAGTACTTC. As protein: CASSLFGGGPYEQYF.